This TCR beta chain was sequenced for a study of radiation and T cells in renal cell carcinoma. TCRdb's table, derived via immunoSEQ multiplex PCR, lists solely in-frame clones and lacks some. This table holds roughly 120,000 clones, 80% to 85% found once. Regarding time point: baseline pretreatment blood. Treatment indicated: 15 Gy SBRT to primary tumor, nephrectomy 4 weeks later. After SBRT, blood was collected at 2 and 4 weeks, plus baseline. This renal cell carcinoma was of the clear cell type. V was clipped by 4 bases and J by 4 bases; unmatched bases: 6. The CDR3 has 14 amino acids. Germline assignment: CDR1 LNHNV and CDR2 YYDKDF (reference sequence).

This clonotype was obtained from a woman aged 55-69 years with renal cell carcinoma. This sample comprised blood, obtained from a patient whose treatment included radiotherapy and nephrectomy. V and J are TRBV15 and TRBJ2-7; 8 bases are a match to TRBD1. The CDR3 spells CATSNGQGPYEQYF. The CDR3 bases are TGTGCCACCAGCAACGGACAGGGACCTTACGAGCAGTACTTC.